These 18 T cell receptor beta chains were sequenced from one sample in a study of cytomegalovirus exposure and HLA in healthy donors. PCR amplification relied on 60 Vbeta primers (plus 13 Jbeta primers). Assay used: immunoSEQ multiplex PCR; TCRdb lists only in-frame clones, some missing. This sample's clone table lists around 100,000 clones. The sequenced material came from PBMCs. The receptors were gathered from a man aged 40-49 years in good health and CMV-seropositive.

The genes are TRBV2 and TRBJ2-7, with TRBD1 matching over 9 bases. This CDR3 comprises 16 residues. V shed 4 bases, J shed 5 bases, and the junction held 12 bases outside the gene matches. Per germline, CDR1 SNHLY and CDR2 FYNNEI. The chain's CDR3 is CASSVSIRDRAHEQYF. CDR3 nucleotides: TGTGCCAGCAGTGTGTCAATCCGGGACAGGGCCCACGAGCAGTACTTC.

V is TRBV18 and J is TRBJ2-7; 7 bases are shared with TRBD2. Trimming cost V 4 bases and J 1 base; bases outside gene matches: 7. CDR3 length equals 15 residues. Per the germline V gene, CDR1 is KGHSH and CDR2 is LQKENI. The CDR3 loop reads CASSLDASGSYEQYF. CDR3 coding DNA: TGTGCCAGCTCACTAGATGCTAGCGGATCCTACGAGCAGTACTTC.

The chain has TRBV7-3 and TRBJ2-3, with a possible D match to TRBD1 (5 bases). The CDR3 runs to 15 residues. The V and J ends lost 1 base and 2 bases respectively, with 10 bases between them. Germline CDR1 is SGHTA and CDR2 is FQGTGA. The CDR3 nucleotides read TGTGCCAGCAGCTTAAGGCCAGGGTTCACAGATACGCAGTATTTT. Translated: CASSLRPGFTDTQYF.

The V gene is TRBV5-1, the J gene TRBJ2-7; D is possibly TRBD1 (6 bases). CDR1 is SGHRS and CDR2 is YFSETQ in the germline V gene. The V and J ends lost 4 bases and 0 bases respectively, with 11 bases between them. The CDR3 has 14 residues. Here the CDR3 reads CASSPQTGSYEQYF. The DNA for the CDR3 is TGCGCCAGCAGCCCGCAGACAGGCTCCTACGAGCAGTACTTC.

The rearrangement links TRBV6-5 to TRBJ1-1; 8 positions agree with TRBD1. V shed 4 bases, J shed 0 bases, and the junction held 1 base outside the gene matches. Germline values: CDR1 MNHEY, CDR2 SVGAGI. The CDR3 covers 14 residues. CDR3: CASSWDRMNTEAFF. In nucleotides, the CDR3 is TGTGCCAGCAGTTGGGACAGGATGAACACTGAAGCTTTCTTT.

The chain has TRBV29-1 and TRBJ2-7; 11 bases are shared with TRBD1. The CDR3 has 15 amino acids. J lost 6 bases, V lost 4 bases, and 11 bases had no gene match. Germline V CDR1 and CDR2: SQVTM, ANQGSEA. The DNA for the CDR3 is TGCAGCGTTGTGGGGGCCCCGGGACAGGGGGGCGAGCAGTACTTC. It yields the protein CSVVGAPGQGGEQYF.

The rearrangement joins TRBV19 to TRBJ2-1, with D tentatively TRBD1 (6 bases). The CDR3 loop spans 13 amino acids. Trimming removed 10 bases from V and 9 bases from J, with 19 bases in between. Germline CDR1 reads LNHDA; CDR2 reads SQIVND (reference sequence). The chain's CDR3 is CATEPRGNGEQFF. CDR3 in DNA: TGTGCCACCGAGCCCAGGGGTAACGGTGAGCAGTTCTTC.

The chain has TRBV27 and TRBJ1-1; no clear D gene. The CDR3 sequence is 13 residues long. Trimming took 3 bases from V and 4 from J, leaving 9 bases between them. Germline V gene data show CDR1 as MNHEY and CDR2 as SMNVEV (reference sequence). CDR3 region: CASSFSGSTEAFF. The CDR3 nucleotides are TGTGCCAGCAGTTTTTCGGGGAGCACTGAAGCTTTCTTT.

The CDR3 loop reads CAALTANTGELFF. As DNA, the CDR3 is TGTGCCGCTTTAACTGCGAACACCGGGGAGCTGTTTTTT. This chain links TRBV6-6 with TRBJ2-2, with D unclear. The V end was cut by 11 bases, the J end by 0 bases, with 10 bases between. Germline lookup yields CDR1 MNHNY and CDR2 SVGAGI (reference sequence). This CDR3 has 13 residues.

V usage is TRBV29-1 and J usage is TRBJ2-7, with TRBD2 matching over 7 bases. From germline, CDR1 is SQVTM and CDR2 ANQGSEA. The CDR3 has 13 amino acids. With V trimmed by 7 bases and J by 3 bases, 9 bases remained unmatched. CDR3 protein: CSASSGYSYEQYF. In nucleotides, the CDR3 is TGCAGCGCCTCTAGCGGATACAGCTACGAGCAGTACTTC.

In DNA form, the CDR3 reads TGTGCCAGTAACAGGGGACCGGAGACCCAGTACTTC. As protein: CASNRGPETQYF. The chain uses TRBV2 and TRBJ2-5; TRBD1 matches 7 bases. The V and J ends lost 9 bases and 5 bases, in that order; junction bases with no gene match: 6. This CDR3 spans 12 amino acids. In germline, CDR1 is SNHLY, CDR2 FYNNEI.

The chain combines TRBV11-2 with TRBJ2-3, with TRBD2 matching 12 bases. The germline V gene has CDR1 SGHAT and CDR2 FQNNGV. CDR3 length equals 15 residues. With V trimmed by 3 bases and J by 3 bases, 1 base remained unmatched. In DNA form, the CDR3 reads TGTGCCAGCAGCTTCCTAGCGGGAGGGACAGATACGCAGTATTTT. This codes for CASSFLAGGTDTQYF.

The chain is built from TRBV4-2 and TRBJ1-4; a weak D match, TRBD1 (6 bases). Per germline, CDR1 LGHNA and CDR2 YNFKEQ. CDR3 length: 17 amino acids. V lost 3 bases and J lost 3, with 17 bases in between. As DNA, the CDR3 is TGTGCCAGCAGCCAGTTTCTTGGGGGGGCGGCTAATGAAAAACTGTTTTTT. It encodes CASSQFLGGAANEKLFF.

The rearrangement uses TRBV11-1 and TRBJ2-7; the match to TRBD1 covers 7 bases. CDR3 length: 14 amino acids. J gave up 3 bases and V 5 bases, and 7 bases lay outside the gene matches. Germline-derived CDR1 and CDR2 are SGHAT and FQDESV (reference sequence). Here the CDR3 DNA reads TGTGCCAGCAGCCCCCGGGACAGAGACTACGAGCAGTACTTC. Its protein product is CASSPRDRDYEQYF.

The rearrangement joins TRBV29-1 to TRBJ2-5; D may be TRBD2 (7 bases). V was clipped by 1 base and J by 4 bases, with 19 bases between them. CDR1 is SQVTM, CDR2 ANQGSEA, per germline. The CDR3 totals 16 residues. The CDR3 is CSVEVPRGGVRETQYF. CDR3 DNA: TGCAGCGTTGAAGTCCCGAGGGGGGGGGTTCGAGAGACCCAGTACTTC.

V is TRBV10-2 and J is TRBJ1-4, with a tentative D call TRBD1 (6 bases). Germline lookup yields CDR1 WSHSY and CDR2 SAAADI. The CDR3 is 15 amino acids. The V and J ends lost 6 bases and 9 bases respectively, with 20 bases between them. The CDR3, as DNA: TGCGCCAGCAGCCCGACAGGAGGTACGAAGAAAAAACTGTTTTTT. Protein sequence: CASSPTGGTKKKLFF.

V gene TRBV5-8 combines with J gene TRBJ2-5; 7 nucleotides agree with TRBD2. After removal of 6 bases from V and 5 bases from J, the junction contained 10 bases not matched to a gene. Germline V gives CDR1 SGHTS, CDR2 YDEGEE. This CDR3 is 14 amino acids long. The CDR3 DNA reads as TGTGCCAGCACACGGGAGGTGCTTAAGGAGACCCAGTACTTC. The encoded protein is CASTREVLKETQYF.

The J gene is TRBJ1-3, the V gene TRBV7-9; perhaps TRBD1 as D (5 bases). V lost 5 bases and J 4 bases, leaving 18 bases between the germline ends. Germline CDR1 SEHNR, CDR2 FQNEAQ (reference sequence). The CDR3 length is 16 residues. CDR3 bases: TGTGCCAGCAGCCACTCAAAAGGGGTCGAGGGAAACACCATATATTTT. This sequence encodes CASSHSKGVEGNTIYF.